This entry concerns a single T cell receptor (beta chain). What it recognizes is unknown. A sample-barcoded 5' primer and a J-beta primer mix were used in a second PCR of about 7 to 12 cycles. Using its own MiXCR run on the 5' RACE reads, TCRdb lists one record per CDR3 protein. The repertoire includes about 780,000 distinct CDR3 sequences, roughly 25% of them detected once, and around 3% sits in the top ten. CDR1 is SGHTA, CDR2 FQGNSA, per germline. The V end was cut by 5 bases, the J end by 4 bases, with 14 bases between. The CDR3 consists of 14 residues. These data belong to a study of blood T cells in healthy people across ages. The study, taken as a whole, reports: Nothing was known about donor CMV status, and this possibly confounded expanded clonotype changes.

These data were also filed under a second study, of T cells of mothers and their children.

The chain combines TRBV7-2 with TRBJ2-5, with D perhaps matching TRBD1 (6 bases). This TCR derives from a boy aged 5-17 years in good health. The sequencing sample was made of blood. The CDR3 is CASSRQQGRETQYF. CDR3 nucleotides: TGTGCCAGCAGCCGACAACAGGGCCGAGAGACCCAGTACTTC.